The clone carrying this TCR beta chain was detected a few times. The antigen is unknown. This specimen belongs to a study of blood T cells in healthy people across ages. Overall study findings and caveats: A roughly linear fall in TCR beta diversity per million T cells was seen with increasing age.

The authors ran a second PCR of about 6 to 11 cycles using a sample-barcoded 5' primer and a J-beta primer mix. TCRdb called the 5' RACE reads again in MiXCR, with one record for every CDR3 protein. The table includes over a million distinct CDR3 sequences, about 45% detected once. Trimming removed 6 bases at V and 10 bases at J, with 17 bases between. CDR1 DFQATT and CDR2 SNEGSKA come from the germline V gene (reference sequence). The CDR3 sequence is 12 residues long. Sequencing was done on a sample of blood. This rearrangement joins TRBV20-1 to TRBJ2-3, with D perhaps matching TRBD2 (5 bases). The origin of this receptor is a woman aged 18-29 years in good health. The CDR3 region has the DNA TGCAGTGCCTCCTCGACGGGGTGGGCGCAGTATTTT. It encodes CSASSTGWAQYF.